This T cell receptor (beta chain) was obtained from a study of T-cell memory formation after mild COVID-19. The length of the CDR3 is 17 residues. Germline V lookup: CDR1 ENHRY, CDR2 SYGVKD. Trimming at V came to 0 bases and at J to 2 bases, leaving 10 bases not matched to a gene. A single record per CDR3 protein comes from TCRdb applying MiXCR to the 5' RACE reads. Of a few hundred thousand distinct CDR3 sequences listed, 7.5% to 10% are singletons. This chain uses TRBV10-3 with TRBJ2-7, with 7 positions matching TRBD2. The receptor was isolated from a man aged 18 to 29 who had mild COVID-19 (a few samples of this study predate the infection). Cell type and time point are not known. The sequencing input was PBMCs or a T cell subset sorted from them (not recorded which). The DNA of the CDR3 is TGTGCCATCAGTGAGTCGAGTTGGTCTAGCGGTACCTACGAGCAGTACTTC. Amino acids: CAISESSWSSGTYEQYF.